What follows is one T cell receptor beta chain and its context. The target antigen is unknown. The data originate from a study of cytomegalovirus exposure and HLA in healthy donors. Findings and caveats of the study: In a later analysis, TCR beta V- and J-gene trimming was associated with a missense DCLRE1C variant. From TCR beta sequences, most subjects' HLA-A and HLA-B alleles were reportedly predicted accurately. Most observed TCR sequences were rare, whereas some public TCRs were detected in many donors. Exclusion as indistinguishable affected some V segments, including TRBV6-2 and TRBV6-3.

PCR primers comprised 60 Vbeta and 13 Jbeta primers. Assay used: immunoSEQ multiplex PCR; TCRdb lists only in-frame clones, some missing. The sample contains more than 110,000 clones, roughly three quarters of which appear only once. The CDR3 is 16 residues long. Trimming took 7 bases from V and 8 from J; bases not matched to a gene: 17. Germline assignment: CDR1 ENHRY and CDR2 SYGVKD. V usage is TRBV10-3 and J usage is TRBJ2-1; 7 bases are shared with TRBD2. The sequence came from a woman in her 50s in good health and CMV-seronegative. The sequenced sample was PBMCs. Written as DNA, the CDR3 is TGTGCCATCACCCCTGGGAATACTGGGCTAGCGGATGAGCAGTTCTTC. Translation gives CAITPGNTGLADEQFF.